The rows below give T cell receptor beta chains drawn from one sample of a study of brain T cells in children with intractable seizures. Using immunoSEQ multiplex PCR, the repertoire was profiled, and TCRdb retains in-frame clones only, with some absent. The table records tens of thousands of clones, about 92% of them present only once. Specimen: peripheral blood, collected at surgery. The receptors derive from a boy under two years old with tuberous sclerosis and intractable seizures. Each CDR3 is given with its conserved first and last residue.

CDR3aa	v_gene	j_gene
CASSLGLAGATGELFF	TRBV5-4	TRBJ2-2
CASRAGGVEAFF	TRBV27	TRBJ1-1
CASSQGDRFLEQYF	TRBV3-1/TRBV3-2	TRBJ2-7
CSARTGEDQPQHF	TRBV29-1	TRBJ1-5
CASSPRLAGGREQFF	TRBV4-2	TRBJ2-1
CASSVGLVGAPLHF	TRBV2	TRBJ1-6
CASSLKVSHEQFF	TRBV7-3	TRBJ2-1
CAISGRQGSTEAFF	TRBV10-3	TRBJ1-1
CASSSSITYEQYF	TRBV5-1	TRBJ2-7
CASHRRTGELFF	TRBV12-3/TRBV12-4	TRBJ2-2
CASSHSGTGGEKLFF	TRBV14	TRBJ1-4
CASSEVAPGELFF	TRBV2	TRBJ2-2
CAIKDRGRSEQFF	TRBV10-3	TRBJ2-1
CAIISGRAGNEQFF	TRBV2	TRBJ2-1
CASTLGGGHQPQHF	TRBV19	TRBJ1-5
CATALDRGLNTEAFF	TRBV6-5	TRBJ1-1
CASSLVGDYGYTF	TRBV11-2	TRBJ1-2
CASSLTSGGAYEQYF	TRBV7-3	TRBJ2-7